The rows below give T cell receptor beta chains drawn from one sample of a study of T cell repertoires and HLA-DP antigens. Clones were sequenced by immunoSEQ multiplex PCR, and TCRdb holds only the in-frame ones, with some missing. The repertoire holds around 110,000 clones, with over 90% as singletons. The antigens of these receptors remain unknown. Sequencing was performed on CD4+ T cells from PBMCs. The receptors originated from a woman aged 18-35 years in good health and CMV-seronegative. CDR3s include the opening cysteine and the closing phenylalanine or tryptophan. Each record gives: V gene, CDR3 protein.

V: TRBV19
CDR3: CASSAGTGGNYGYTF

V: TRBV28
CDR3: CASPPGGQFSPSYNEQFF

V: TRBV14
CDR3: CASSLGTGRKTQYF

V: TRBV1
CDR3: CTSSQDWGLRRSSGNTIYF

V: TRBV5-1
CDR3: CASSLGSRGLQETQYF

V: TRBV10-3
CDR3: CAISESDSRGDGYTF

V: TRBV14
CDR3: CASSPQGVNYGYTF

V: TRBV7-6
CDR3: CASSAGQSGNTIYF

V: TRBV18
CDR3: CASSPSENQPQHF

V: TRBV28
CDR3: CASSRPLGITDTQYF

V: TRBV25-1
CDR3: CASTPGPRSGELFF

V: TRBV28
CDR3: CASSLRTGSLSGNTIYF

V: TRBV6-5
CDR3: CASSLGTGSGAQHF

V: TRBV18
CDR3: CASSPGQTGNTIYF

V: TRBV27
CDR3: CASSQTGGTDTQYF

V: TRBV7-8
CDR3: CASSLGGGQGHTEAFF

V: TRBV6-5
CDR3: CASSSWNLGQETQYF

V: TRBV5-6
CDR3: CASSLAGGRANTEAFF

V: TRBV18
CDR3: CASSPDRNSYNEQFF

V: TRBV9
CDR3: CASSVEWGGRGREANTGELFF

V: TRBV10-3
CDR3: CANRDRRSTEAFF

V: TRBV7-2
CDR3: CASSLDGLNTEAFF